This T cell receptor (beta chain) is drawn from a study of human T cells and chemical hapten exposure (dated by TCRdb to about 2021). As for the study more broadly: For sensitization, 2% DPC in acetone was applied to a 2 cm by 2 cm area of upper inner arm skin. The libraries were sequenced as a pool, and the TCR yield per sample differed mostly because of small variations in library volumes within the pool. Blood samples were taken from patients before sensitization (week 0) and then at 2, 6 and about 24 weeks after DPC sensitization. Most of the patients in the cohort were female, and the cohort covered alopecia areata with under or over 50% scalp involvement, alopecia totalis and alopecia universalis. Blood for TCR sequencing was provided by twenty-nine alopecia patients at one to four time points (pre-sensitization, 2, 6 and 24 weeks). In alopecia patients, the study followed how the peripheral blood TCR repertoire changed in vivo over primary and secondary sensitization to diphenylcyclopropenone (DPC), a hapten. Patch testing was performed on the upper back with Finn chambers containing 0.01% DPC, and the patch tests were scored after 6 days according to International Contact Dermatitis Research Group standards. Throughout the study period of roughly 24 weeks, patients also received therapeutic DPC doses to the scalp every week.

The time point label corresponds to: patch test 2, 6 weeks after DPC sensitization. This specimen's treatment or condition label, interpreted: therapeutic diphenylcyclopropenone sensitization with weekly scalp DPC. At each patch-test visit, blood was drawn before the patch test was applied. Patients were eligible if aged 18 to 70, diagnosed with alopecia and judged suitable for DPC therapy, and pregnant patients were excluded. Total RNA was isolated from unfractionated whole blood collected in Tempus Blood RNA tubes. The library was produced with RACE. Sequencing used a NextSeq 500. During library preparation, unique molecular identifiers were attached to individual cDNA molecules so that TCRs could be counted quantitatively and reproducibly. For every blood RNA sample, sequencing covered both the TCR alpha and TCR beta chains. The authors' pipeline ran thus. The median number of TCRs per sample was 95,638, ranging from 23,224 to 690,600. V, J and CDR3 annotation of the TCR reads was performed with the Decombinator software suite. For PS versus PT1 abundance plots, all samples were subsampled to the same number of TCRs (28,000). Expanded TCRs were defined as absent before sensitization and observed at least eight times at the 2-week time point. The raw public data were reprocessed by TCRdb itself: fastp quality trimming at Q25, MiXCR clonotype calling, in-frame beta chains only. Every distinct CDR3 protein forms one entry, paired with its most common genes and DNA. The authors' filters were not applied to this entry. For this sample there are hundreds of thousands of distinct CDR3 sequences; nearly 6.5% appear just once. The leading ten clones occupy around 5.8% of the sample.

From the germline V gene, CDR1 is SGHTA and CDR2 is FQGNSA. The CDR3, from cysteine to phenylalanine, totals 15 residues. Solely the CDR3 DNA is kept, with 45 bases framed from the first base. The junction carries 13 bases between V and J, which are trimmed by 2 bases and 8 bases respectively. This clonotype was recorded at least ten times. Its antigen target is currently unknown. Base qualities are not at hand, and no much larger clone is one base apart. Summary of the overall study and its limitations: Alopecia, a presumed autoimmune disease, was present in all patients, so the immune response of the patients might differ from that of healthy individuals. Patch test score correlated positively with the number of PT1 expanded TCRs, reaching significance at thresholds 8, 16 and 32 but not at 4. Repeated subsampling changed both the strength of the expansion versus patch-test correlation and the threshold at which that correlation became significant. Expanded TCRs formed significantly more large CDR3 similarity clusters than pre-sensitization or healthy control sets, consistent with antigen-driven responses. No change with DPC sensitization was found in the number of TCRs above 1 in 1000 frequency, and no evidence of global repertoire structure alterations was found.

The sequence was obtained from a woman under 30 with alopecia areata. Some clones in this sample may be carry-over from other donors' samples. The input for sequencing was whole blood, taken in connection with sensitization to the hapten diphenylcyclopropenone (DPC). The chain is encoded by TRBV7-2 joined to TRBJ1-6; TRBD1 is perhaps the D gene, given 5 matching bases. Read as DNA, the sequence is TGTGCCAGCAGCTTACAGGGAGTAGTGGATTCACCCCTCCACTTT. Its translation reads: CASSLQGVVDSPLHF.